This T cell receptor beta chain is drawn from a study of control samples from healthy donors and cancer patients. V shed 3 bases, J shed 0 bases, and the junction held 7 bases outside the gene matches. CDR1 and CDR2 from the germline V gene are ENHRY and SYGVKD. This CDR3 spans 17 amino acids. The table came from immunoSEQ multiplex PCR; TCRdb's copy has only in-frame clones and leaves some out. Counted here are about 120,000 clones, about 94% occurring once; the ten biggest clones make up 3.5% to 4%. The receptor was isolated from a young man in good health. The chain has TRBV10-3 and TRBJ1-1, with 10 bases aligning to TRBD1. The sample consisted of blood. The CDR3 region is CAISDSATGGLNTEAFF. CDR3 nucleotide sequence: TGTGCCATCAGTGATTCAGCGACAGGGGGCTTGAACACTGAAGCTTTCTTT.